The 14 T cell receptor beta chains reported below all come from one sample, sequenced in a study of blood T cell repertoires in COVID-19. TCRdb's table, derived via immunoSEQ multiplex PCR, lists solely in-frame clones and lacks some. The sample consists of about 440,000 clones, about 90% of them appearing once. Sequenced material: PBMCs or T cells enriched from blood (not recorded which). The receptors come from a woman aged 18-29 years with acute COVID-19.

The chain couples TRBV7-2 to TRBJ1-1; D gene unclear. The germline V gene encodes CDR1 SGHTA and CDR2 FQGNSA. Trimming pared 2 bases from V and 3 bases from J, leaving 4 bases between. The CDR3 length is 12 residues. This chain's CDR3 is CASSLLYTEAFF. In nucleotides, the CDR3 is TGTGCCAGCAGCTTATTATACACTGAAGCTTTCTTT.

V and J are TRBV6-4 and TRBJ1-2, with D possibly TRBD1 on 6 matching bases. This CDR3 spans 15 amino acids. Trimming stripped 5 bases from V and 0 bases from J, with 13 bases between. The germline CDR1 and CDR2 sequences are MRHNA and SNTAGT. CDR3 protein: CASSLRTATNYGYTF. The CDR3 nucleotides read TGTGCCAGCAGTCTCAGGACAGCGACTAACTATGGCTACACCTTC.

The V gene is TRBV7-6, the J gene TRBJ1-2; no definite D call. V was trimmed by 3 bases and J by 6 bases, leaving 14 bases between them. Germline loops: CDR1 SGHVS, CDR2 FNYEAQ. The CDR3 has 14 residues. CDR3 DNA sequence: TGTGCCAGCAGCTTCGGTAAACAGACCAATGGCTACACCTTC. It translates to CASSFGKQTNGYTF.

The chain links TRBV10-3 to TRBJ1-3; D uncertain. Trimming cost V 2 bases and J 0 bases, with 14 bases left between them. Germline values: CDR1 ENHRY, CDR2 SYGVKD. The CDR3 is 17 amino acids. This CDR3 reads CAISEGSRDTSGNTIYF. The CDR3 DNA reads as TGTGCCATCAGTGAGGGTTCGAGGGATACCTCTGGAAACACCATATATTTT.

This clone was observed once. This chain joins TRBV4-1 and TRBJ1-5; D is ambiguous. Per the germline V gene, CDR1 is MGHRA and CDR2 is YSYEKL. V lost 0 bases, J lost 4 bases, and 10 bases lay in between. This CDR3 comprises 15 residues. The CDR3 protein is CASSQDPGRNQPQHF. The DNA of the CDR3 is TGCGCCAGCAGCCAAGATCCGGGTAGAAATCAGCCCCAGCATTTT.

The chain recombines TRBV9 with TRBJ2-1; 15 bases align to TRBD2. Germline V gives CDR1 SGDLS, CDR2 YYNGEE. The CDR3 is made up of 19 amino acids. V shed 0 bases and J 10 bases; nucleotides not matched to a gene: 14. The CDR3 region has the DNA TGTGCCAGCAGCGTAGGCAGCAGACCCGGGACTAGCGGGAGGTGGGAGCAGTTCTTC. The encoded protein is CASSVGSRPGTSGRWEQFF.

This chain connects TRBV7-2 to TRBJ2-2, with a possible D match to TRBD2 (6 bases). This CDR3 region has 16 residues. CDR1 and CDR2 (germline): SGHTA, FQGNSA. V shed 0 bases and J shed 1 base, with 9 bases lying between them. CDR3 coding DNA: TGTGCCAGCAGCTTAGCGGCGGGGATGAACACCGGGGAGCTGTTTTTT. Translating gives CASSLAAGMNTGELFF.

V usage is TRBV27 and J usage is TRBJ1-2; D unclear. V was trimmed by 0 bases and J by 5 bases, leaving 16 bases between them. Germline-derived CDR1 and CDR2 are MNHEY and SMNVEV (reference sequence). The CDR3 contains 16 residues. The CDR3 sequence is CASSLSDTLVGYGYTF. The CDR3 DNA reads as TGTGCCAGCAGTTTATCCGACACCTTGGTCGGTTATGGCTACACCTTC.

This chain joins TRBV5-1 and TRBJ1-1; D remains unclear. This CDR3 region has 15 residues. V lost 0 bases and J 1 base, leaving 10 bases between the germline ends. Germline CDR1 reads SGHRS; CDR2 reads YFSETQ. The DNA for the CDR3 is TGCGCCAGCAGCTTGGATAGCCCCGCGAACACTGAAGCTTTCTTT. Its protein product is CASSLDSPANTEAFF.

This chain joins TRBV24-1 and TRBJ2-2; the D gene is possibly TRBD1 (5 bases). Germline assignment: CDR1 KGHDR and CDR2 SFDVKD. This CDR3 is built from 17 residues. Trimming shortened V by 1 base and J by 0 bases, and 11 bases separated the two germline ends. The DNA for the CDR3 is TGTGCCACCAGTGATTTAGGGGAAACCGCGAACACCGGGGAGCTGTTTTTT. Translating gives CATSDLGETANTGELFF.

The chain carries TRBV19 and TRBJ2-3; TRBD2 agrees at 10 bases. The CDR3 is made up of 15 amino acids. CDR1 LNHDA and CDR2 SQIVND come from the germline V gene (reference sequence). Germline trimming cut 6 bases from V and 2 bases from J; bases unmatched to any gene: 5. The CDR3 DNA reads TGTGCCAGTAGCACTCTAGCGGGGGTCACAGATACGCAGTATTTT. Amino acid sequence: CASSTLAGVTDTQYF.

This clone was picked up one time. The V call is TRBV21-1, the J call TRBJ2-4; the table's TRBD1 call for D was not verified on the DNA. TRBV21-1 is assigned pseudogene status. CDR3 length equals 16 residues. The CDR3 loop reads CASSTRQSLAKNIQYF. CDR3 coding DNA: TGTGCCAGCAGCACCAGACAGTCCCTAGCCAAAAACATTCAGTACTTC.

The chain links TRBV12-5 to TRBJ1-1; the D gene is possibly TRBD1 (6 bases). The CDR3 contains 14 residues. V lost 3 bases, J lost 6 bases, and 14 bases lay in between. Germline V gene lookup returns CDR1 LGHNT and CDR2 FRNRAP. CDR3 bases: TGTGCTAGTGGTTTAGGGGGAATTAGCGCTGAAGCTTTCTTT. It codes for CASGLGGISAEAFF. Based on the CDR3 plus reference TRBV12-5 and TRBJ1-1, the full variable domain is DARVTQTPRHKVTEMGQEVTMRCQPILGHNTVFWYRQTMMQGLELLAYFRNRAPLDDSGMPKDRFSAEMPDATLATLKIQPSEPRDSAVYFCASGLGGISAEAFFGQGTRLTVV.

The gene calls are TRBV9 and TRBJ2-5; the match to TRBD1 covers 7 bases. CDR3 length: 14 residues. The ends lost 0 bases at V and 3 bases at J; junction bases unmatched: 2. The V gene's germline CDR1 is SGDLS and CDR2 YYNGEE. The CDR3 DNA sequence: TGTGCCAGCAGCGTAGGGACAGGAAAAGAGACCCAGTACTTC. Protein: CASSVGTGKETQYF.